The 23 T cell receptor beta chains below come from one sample, sequenced in a study of type 1 and type 2 diabetes patients. Amplification started from genomic DNA. A primer set of 30 forward and 13 reverse primers amplified the CDR3. TCRdb re-analysed the multiplex PCR reads in MiXCR, keeping a single row per CDR3 protein. Counted here are fewer than 350,000 distinct CDR3 sequences, more than 40% occurring once; the ten biggest clones make up approximately 15%. Sequencing was done on a sample of peripheral blood mononuclear cells (PBMCs). These receptors were collected from a man in his late teens or twenties with type 2 diabetes.

This clonotype was seen at least ten times. This chain links TRBV30 with TRBJ2-7; D is uncertain. Trimming pared 3 bases from V and 5 bases from J, leaving 14 bases between. The CDR3 consists of 13 residues. Germline CDR1 reads GTSNPN; CDR2 reads SVGIG (reference sequence). Here the CDR3 reads CAWSRQGWDEQYF. DNA of the CDR3: TGTGCCTGGAGCAGACAAGGCTGGGACGAGCAGTACTTC.

In this sample, this clonotype turned up once. One end of the junction fails to match germline, which may point to a read error. This chain links TRBV5-1 with TRBJ2-7; TRBD2 aligns across 10 bases. CDR3 length equals 16 residues. From germline, CDR1 is SGHRS and CDR2 YFSETQ. DNA for the CDR3: TGTGCCAGCAGCTTAGAGACGGGACTAGCGTACTACGAGCAGTACTTC. Translated, it gives CASSLETGLAYYEQYF.

The rearrangement uses TRBV6-2 or TRBV6-3 and TRBJ2-1; tentative D call: TRBD1 (5 bases). V was trimmed by 3 bases and J by 4 bases, leaving 10 bases between them. CDR1 and CDR2 from the germline V gene are MNHEY and SVGEGT. CDR3 size: 14 residues. The CDR3 bases are TGTGCCAGCAGTTATTTAACAGGATACAATGAGCAGTTCTTC. Its protein is CASSYLTGYNEQFF.

The rearrangement uses TRBV14 and TRBJ1-6; D gene unclear. There are 15 residues in the CDR3. The germline V gene encodes CDR1 SGHDN and CDR2 FVKESK. Deletions cut 6 bases from V and 10 bases from J, with 19 bases between. CDR3 region: CASSTRKGIGSPLHF. The CDR3 nucleotides are TGTGCCAGCAGTACCCGAAAAGGGATTGGGTCACCCCTCCACTTT.

In DNA form, the CDR3 reads TGCAGTGCTAGAGAGGGAGAGACCCAGTACTTC. Encoded protein: CSAREGETQYF. V gene TRBV20-1 combines with J gene TRBJ2-1; D is uncertain. The J call may not be correct, given that the DNA end is closer to TRBJ2-5. Germline-derived CDR1 and CDR2 are DFQATT and SNEGSKA (reference sequence). The CDR3 is made up of 11 amino acids.

V and J are TRBV2 and TRBJ2-7; possible D gene TRBD1, 6 bases. Trimming took off 6 bases at V and 1 base at J, with 19 bases between the two ends. CDR1 and CDR2 from the germline V gene are SNHLY and FYNNEI. The CDR3 is 16 residues long. The CDR3 is CASSLLGGPLSYEQYF. The CDR3, as DNA: TGTGCCAGCAGCCTCCTAGGGGGACCGCTTTCCTACGAGCAGTACTTC.

The chain is built from TRBV19 and TRBJ1-2; the D gene is possibly TRBD1 (5 bases). The germline V gene encodes CDR1 LNHDA and CDR2 SQIVND (reference sequence). This CDR3 is 14 amino acids long. Deletions cut 8 bases from V and 3 bases from J, with 16 bases between. CDR3 protein: CASVGAGTDYGYTF. The CDR3 DNA follows: TGTGCCAGTGTCGGGGCAGGAACCGACTATGGCTACACCTTC.

V and J are TRBV4-1 and TRBJ2-5, with a weak D call TRBD1 (5 bases). Per germline, CDR1 MGHRA and CDR2 YSYEKL. V lost 4 bases, J lost 1 base, and 10 bases lay in between. The CDR3 extends over 14 amino acids. This CDR3 reads CASSRQSSQETQYF. CDR3 DNA sequence: TGCGCCAGCAGCCGACAGAGCAGCCAAGAGACCCAGTACTTC.

This clonotype was detected once. The chain is built from TRBV5-1 and TRBJ2-3; perhaps TRBD1 as D (6 bases). V lost 0 bases to trimming and J lost 2 bases, with 7 bases between them. The CDR3 extends over 14 amino acids. Germline CDR1 is SGHRS and CDR2 is YFSETQ. In DNA form, the CDR3 reads TGCGCCAGCAGCTTGGCAGGGGACACAGATACGCAGTATTTT. Translated, it gives CASSLAGDTDTQYF.

This clonotype has ten or more counts. Here the CDR3 DNA reads TGTGCCAGTAGTATGGGGTTCCTGTATGGCTACACCTTC. Translated, it gives CASSMGFLYGYTF. The rearrangement joins TRBV19 to TRBJ1-2; D call uncertain. Per germline, CDR1 LNHDA and CDR2 SQIVND (reference sequence). V was trimmed by 3 bases and J by 5 bases, leaving 10 bases between them. CDR3 length equals 13 residues. The complete variable domain, with remaining parts taken from reference TRBV19 and TRBJ1-2, reads DGGITQSPKYLFRKEGQNVTLSCEQNLNHDAMYWYRQDPGQGLRLIYYSQIVNDFQKGDIAEGYSVSREKKESFPLTVTSAQKNPTAFYLCASSMGFLYGYTFGSGTRLTVV.

The chain links TRBV20-1 to TRBJ2-1; 11 bases are shared with TRBD2. The CDR3 extends over 14 amino acids. Trimming took 5 bases from V and 3 from J; bases not matched to a gene: 3. Germline CDR1 is DFQATT and CDR2 is SNEGSKA (reference sequence). CDR3 DNA sequence: TGCAGTGCTCCGACTAGCGGGATCTACAATGAGCAGTTCTTC. Translation gives CSAPTSGIYNEQFF.

This clonotype was observed a handful of times. This chain connects TRBV20-1 to TRBJ2-5; the match to TRBD2 covers 12 bases. The CDR3 spans 17 residues. The V segment lost 0 bases and the J segment 1 base; nucleotides outside the gene matches: 6. Germline CDR1 and CDR2: DFQATT and SNEGSKA (reference sequence). CDR3 region: CSARDPGLAGPQETQYF. The CDR3 region has the DNA TGCAGTGCTAGAGATCCCGGACTAGCGGGACCCCAAGAGACCCAGTACTTC.

This clonotype was seen only a few times. This sequence joins TRBV7-8 and TRBJ1-1; no firm D call. Germline V CDR1 and CDR2: SGHVS, FQNEAQ. Trimming removed 2 bases from V and 11 bases from J, with 21 bases in between. This CDR3 region has 15 residues. CDR3 sequence: CASSLLIERAGGAFF. The CDR3 nucleotides are TGTGCCAGCAGCTTACTTATTGAAAGGGCAGGTGGGGCTTTCTTT.

The chain uses TRBV9 and TRBJ2-3; the match to TRBD1 covers 9 bases. J was trimmed by 5 bases and V by 4 bases; bases with no gene match: 14. CDR1 and CDR2 (germline): SGDLS, YYNGEE. CDR3 length: 17 amino acids. The CDR3 DNA reads as TGTGCCAGCAGCTTAGTGGGACTGGGACAGGGAATAGATACGCAGTATTTT. This sequence encodes CASSLVGLGQGIDTQYF. The full variable domain, rest sourced from reference TRBV9 and TRBJ2-3, is DSGVTQTPKHLITATGQRVTLRCSPRSGDLSVYWYQQSLDQGLQFLIQYYNGEERAKGNILERFSAQQFPDLHSELNLSSLELGDSALYFCASSLVGLGQGIDTQYFGPGTRLTVL.

This clonotype was seen repeatedly, ten times or more. The gene calls are TRBV15 and TRBJ1-1; D unclear. V gave up 5 bases and J gave up 1 base, with 11 bases separating them. The CDR3 totals 14 residues. Germline V lookup: CDR1 LNHNV, CDR2 YYDKDF (reference sequence). CDR3 nucleotide sequence: TGTGCCACCAGCTCCCCCAGACAGAACACTGAAGCTTTCTTT. Translation: CATSSPRQNTEAFF. The full variable domain, rest sourced from reference TRBV15 and TRBJ1-1, is DAMVIQNPRYQVTQFGKPVTLSCSQTLNHNVMYWYQQKSSQAPKLLFHYYDKDFNNEADTPDNFQSRRPNTSFCFLDIRSPGLGDTAMYLCATSSPRQNTEAFFGQGTRLTVV.

The chain joins TRBV9 to TRBJ1-1; TRBD1 aligns across 7 bases. The germline V gene encodes CDR1 SGDLS and CDR2 YYNGEE. The CDR3 has 18 residues. V trimming: 2 bases; J trimming: 11 bases; junction bases outside the gene matches: 24. CDR3 in amino acids: CASSVQDRSGTDLDKAFF. CDR3 sequence (DNA): TGTGCCAGCAGCGTCCAGGATCGTTCGGGGACAGATCTCGACAAGGCTTTCTTT.

This clonotype appeared a single time. CDR3 bases: TGTGCCAGTAGTGAGCAGGGGCAACAAGAGACCCAGTACTTC. Amino acids: CASSEQGQQETQYF. The chain links TRBV19 to TRBJ2-5; a possible D gene is TRBD1 (6 bases). CDR1 and CDR2 from the germline V gene are LNHDA and SQIVND (reference sequence). The V and J ends lost 5 bases and 2 bases respectively, with 12 bases between them. The CDR3 is made up of 14 amino acids.

This clonotype was counted only a few times. The chain couples TRBV24-1 to TRBJ2-2; 8 bases line up with TRBD1. The germline V gene encodes CDR1 KGHDR and CDR2 SFDVKD. V dropped 5 bases and J dropped 3; count of bases not matched to a gene: 7. This CDR3 is 16 amino acids long. The chain's CDR3 is CATSVSGQGDTGELFF. CDR3 DNA sequence: TGTGCCACCAGTGTCTCTGGACAGGGCGACACCGGGGAGCTGTTTTTT.

V gene TRBV10-3 combines with J gene TRBJ1-2, with 8 bases that match TRBD1. The CDR3 is 16 amino acids. Germline V gene sequence: CDR1 ENHRY, CDR2 SYGVKD. Trimming cost V 2 bases and J 7 bases; bases outside gene matches: 12. The CDR3 is CAISEQGTGALTGYTF. CDR3 in DNA: TGTGCCATCAGTGAGCAAGGGACAGGCGCCCTTACTGGCTACACCTTC.

In this sample, this clonotype turned up a few times. V gene TRBV5-1 combines with J gene TRBJ2-3; D ambiguous. The V end was cut by 4 bases, the J end by 4 bases, with 10 bases between. CDR1 and CDR2 from the germline V gene are SGHRS and YFSETQ. The CDR3 spans 13 residues. CDR3 nucleotide sequence: TGCGCCAGCAGCGTGGGGTCCCCAGATACGCAGTATTTT. Protein: CASSVGSPDTQYF.

This chain joins TRBV4-1 and TRBJ1-2, with TRBD1 matching 8 bases. J lost 9 bases, V lost 4 bases, and 13 bases had no gene match. The V gene's germline CDR1 is MGHRA and CDR2 YSYEKL. This CDR3 spans 15 amino acids. The CDR3 reads CASSPDPGQGHRYTF. CDR3 nucleotides: TGCGCCAGCAGCCCAGACCCCGGACAGGGCCATCGCTACACCTTC.

This clonotype was counted between two and nine times. V and J are TRBV6-1 and TRBJ2-1; a weak D match, TRBD1 (7 bases). Deletions cut 4 bases from V and 8 bases from J, with 12 bases between. This CDR3 region has 13 residues. From germline, CDR1 is MNHNS and CDR2 SASEGT. The CDR3 is CASSADRDYEQFF. The CDR3 nucleotides read TGTGCCAGCAGTGCCGACAGGGACTATGAGCAGTTCTTC.

The gene calls are TRBV7-2 and TRBJ2-3; TRBD2 agrees at 8 bases. In germline, CDR1 is SGHTA, CDR2 FQGNSA. V shed 5 bases, J shed 1 base, and the junction held 8 bases outside the gene matches. This CDR3 is built from 16 residues. Here the CDR3 DNA reads TGTGCCAGCAGCCCGACTCGGCGGGGGGGCACAGATACGCAGTATTTT. Its translation: CASSPTRRGGTDTQYF.